Listed below are T cell receptor beta chains from one sample, sequenced in a study of blood T cell repertoires in COVID-19. The assay was immunoSEQ multiplex PCR, and TCRdb's table has in-frame clones only and misses some. The sample holds 300,000 or so clones, about 86% seen once. Material: peripheral blood. The source is a woman between 45 and 65 years old with acute or convalescent COVID-19. Both conserved end residues are part of each CDR3.

len,v_gene,j_gene,CDR3aa
15,TRBV28,TRBJ2-3,CASSLRDRRTDTQYF
14,TRBV7-9,TRBJ2-7,CASSPTGANYEQYF
15,TRBV6-6,TRBJ2-1,CASSRTGTGYNEQFF
15,TRBV2,TRBJ2-1,CASEQGQGSYNEQFF
13,TRBV14,TRBJ2-7,CASSQGPGNVQYF
15,TRBV11-2,TRBJ2-2,CASSSTGAGTGELFF
15,TRBV11-3,TRBJ2-1,CASSSSGSGGNEQFF
14,TRBV5-1,TRBJ1-2,CASSLSTGGAGYTF
14,TRBV7-9,TRBJ2-5,CASSLEGGKETQYF
15,TRBV27,TRBJ2-7,CASSSAGRPSYEQYF
17,TRBV19,TRBJ2-3,CASSIPASGKVTDTQYF
12,TRBV6-1,TRBJ1-1,CASSEFTGEAFF
16,TRBV27,TRBJ2-1,CASSSTGLLGGDEQFF
15,TRBV14,TRBJ2-1,CASSQPGLVTNEQFF
15,TRBV3-1/TRBV3-2,TRBJ2-1,CASSLDRFSYNEQFF
11,TRBV18,TRBJ2-3,CASEAKDTQYF
12,TRBV14,TRBJ2-1,CASSQRGNEQFF
17,TRBV5-4,TRBJ2-7,CASSSGTSGRAIYEQYF
12,TRBV10-3,TRBJ1-1,CAISEGRTRAFF